This T cell receptor (beta chain) was identified in a study of cytomegalovirus exposure and HLA in healthy donors. In the PCR, 60 Vbeta and 13 Jbeta primers were used. Profiled with immunoSEQ multiplex PCR; TCRdb holds only in-frame clones, not every one. The table includes over 120,000 clones, roughly 10% detected once. Germline CDR1 reads MNHEY; CDR2 reads SVGAGI. The CDR3 is made up of 16 amino acids. Trimming took off 4 bases at V and 8 bases at J, with 21 bases between the two ends. This clone was counted between two and nine times. Its target is unknown. Points from the study as a whole: CMV serostatus was the only recorded immune exposure for donors.

The source of this sequence is a middle-aged man in good health and CMV-seronegative. This chain joins TRBV6-5 and TRBJ2-1; the D gene is possibly TRBD2 (7 bases). The sequenced sample consisted of PBMCs. The CDR3 DNA reads as TGTGCCAGCAGTTCGGGGGGTAGGGGGAGGGGGGATGAGCAGTTCTTC. Amino acid sequence: CASSSGGRGRGDEQFF.